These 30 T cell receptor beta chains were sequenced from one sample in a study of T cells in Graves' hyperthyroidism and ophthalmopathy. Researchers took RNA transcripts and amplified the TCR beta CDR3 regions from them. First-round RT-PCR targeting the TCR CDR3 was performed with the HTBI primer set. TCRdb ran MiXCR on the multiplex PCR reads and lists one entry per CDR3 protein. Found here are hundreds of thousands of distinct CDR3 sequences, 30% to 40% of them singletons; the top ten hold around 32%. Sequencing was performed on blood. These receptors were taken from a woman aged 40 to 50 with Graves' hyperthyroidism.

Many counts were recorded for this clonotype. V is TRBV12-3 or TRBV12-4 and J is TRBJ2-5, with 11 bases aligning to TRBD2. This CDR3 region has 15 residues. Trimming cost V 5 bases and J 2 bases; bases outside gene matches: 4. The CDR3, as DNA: TGTGCCAGCAGTCAATGGACTAGCGGGCAAGAGACCCAGTACTTC. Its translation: CASSQWTSGQETQYF.

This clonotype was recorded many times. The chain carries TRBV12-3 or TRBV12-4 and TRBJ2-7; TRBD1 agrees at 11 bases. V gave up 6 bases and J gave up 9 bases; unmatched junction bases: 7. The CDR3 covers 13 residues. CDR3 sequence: CASREDRGRVQYF. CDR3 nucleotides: TGTGCCAGCAGGGAGGACAGGGGGCGCGTGCAGTACTTC.

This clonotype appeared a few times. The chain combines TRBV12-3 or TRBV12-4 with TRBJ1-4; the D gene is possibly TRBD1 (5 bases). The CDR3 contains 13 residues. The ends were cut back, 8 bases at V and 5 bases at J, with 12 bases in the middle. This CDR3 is CASLSGGNEKLFF. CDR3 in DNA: TGTGCCAGCTTGTCGGGGGGAAATGAAAAACTGTTTTTT.

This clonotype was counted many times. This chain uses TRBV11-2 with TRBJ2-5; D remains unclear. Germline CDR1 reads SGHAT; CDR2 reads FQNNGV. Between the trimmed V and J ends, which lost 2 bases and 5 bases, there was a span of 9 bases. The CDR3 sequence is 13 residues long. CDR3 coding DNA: TGTGCCAGCAGCTTACGGCTGGGGGAGACCCAGTACTTC. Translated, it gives CASSLRLGETQYF.

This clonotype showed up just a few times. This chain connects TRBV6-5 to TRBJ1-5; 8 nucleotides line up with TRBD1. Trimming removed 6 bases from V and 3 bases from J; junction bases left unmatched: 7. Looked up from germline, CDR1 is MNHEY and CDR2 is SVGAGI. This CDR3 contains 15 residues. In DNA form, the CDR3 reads TGTGCCAGCAGCCCGGGACAGGCCAACAATCAGCCCCAGCATTTT. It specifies CASSPGQANNQPQHF.

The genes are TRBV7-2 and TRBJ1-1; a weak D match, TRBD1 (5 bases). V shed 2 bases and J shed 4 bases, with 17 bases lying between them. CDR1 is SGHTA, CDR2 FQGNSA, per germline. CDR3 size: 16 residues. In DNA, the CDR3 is TGTGCCAGCAGCTTACATCCGGGACTCGGGGCCACTGAAGCTTTCTTT. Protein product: CASSLHPGLGATEAFF.

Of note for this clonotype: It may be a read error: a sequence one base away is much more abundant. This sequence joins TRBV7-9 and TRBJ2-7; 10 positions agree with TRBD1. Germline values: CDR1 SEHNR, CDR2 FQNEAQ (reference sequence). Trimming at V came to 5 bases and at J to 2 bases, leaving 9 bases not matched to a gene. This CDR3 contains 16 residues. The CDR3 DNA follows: TGTGCCAGCAGCCCAGGGGGACAGGGGTCCGCCTACGAGCAGTACTTC. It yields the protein CASSPGGQGSAYEQYF.

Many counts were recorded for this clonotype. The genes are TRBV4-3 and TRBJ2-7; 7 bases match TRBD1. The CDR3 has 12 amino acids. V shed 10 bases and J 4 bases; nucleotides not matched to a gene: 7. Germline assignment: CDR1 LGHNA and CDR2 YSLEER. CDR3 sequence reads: CATCPRGYEQYF. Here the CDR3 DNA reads TGCGCCACCTGCCCCAGGGGGTACGAGCAGTACTTC.

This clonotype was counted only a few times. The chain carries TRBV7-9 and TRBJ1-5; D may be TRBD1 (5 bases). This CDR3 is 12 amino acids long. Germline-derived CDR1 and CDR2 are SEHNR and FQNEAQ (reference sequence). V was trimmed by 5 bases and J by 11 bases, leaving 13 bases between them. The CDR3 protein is CASSSAGGTQHF. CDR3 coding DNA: TGTGCCAGCAGCAGTGCCGGGGGAACCCAGCATTTT.

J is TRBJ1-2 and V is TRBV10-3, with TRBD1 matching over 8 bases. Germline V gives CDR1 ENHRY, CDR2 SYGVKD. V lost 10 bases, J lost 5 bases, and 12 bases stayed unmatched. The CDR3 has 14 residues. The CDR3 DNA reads TGTGCCACGCAGGACAGGGAGATCGGGTATGGCTACACCTTC. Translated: CATQDREIGYGYTF.

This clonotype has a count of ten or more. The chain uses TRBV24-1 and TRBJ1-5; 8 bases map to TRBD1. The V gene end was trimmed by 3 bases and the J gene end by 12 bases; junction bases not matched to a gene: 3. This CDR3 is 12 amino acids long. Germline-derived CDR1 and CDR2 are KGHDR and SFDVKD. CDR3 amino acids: CATSDQDRDQHF. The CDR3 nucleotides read TGTGCCACCAGTGATCAGGACAGGGACCAGCATTTT.

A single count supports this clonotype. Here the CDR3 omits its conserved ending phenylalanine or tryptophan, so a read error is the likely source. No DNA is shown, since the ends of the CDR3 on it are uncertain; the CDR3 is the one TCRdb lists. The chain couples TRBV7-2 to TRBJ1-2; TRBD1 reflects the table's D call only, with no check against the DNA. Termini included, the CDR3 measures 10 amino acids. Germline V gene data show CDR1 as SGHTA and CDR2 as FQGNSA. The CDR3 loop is CASSSGRTGP.

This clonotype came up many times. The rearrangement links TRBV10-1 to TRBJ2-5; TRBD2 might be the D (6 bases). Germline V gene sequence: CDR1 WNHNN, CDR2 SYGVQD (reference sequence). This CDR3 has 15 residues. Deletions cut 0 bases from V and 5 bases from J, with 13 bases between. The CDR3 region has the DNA TGCGCCAGCAGTGAGTCCGGACTAAGGGAGGAGACCCAGTACTTC. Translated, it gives CASSESGLREETQYF.

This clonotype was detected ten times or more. This chain's CDR3 is CASSLSRDNSGNTIYF. CDR3 nucleotide sequence: TGTGCCAGCAGCCTATCGAGAGACAACTCTGGAAACACCATATATTTT. This rearrangement joins TRBV9 to TRBJ1-3; D gene unclear. The CDR3 is 16 residues long. Germline assignment: CDR1 SGDLS and CDR2 YYNGEE. Trimming stripped 4 bases from V and 0 bases from J, with 14 bases between.

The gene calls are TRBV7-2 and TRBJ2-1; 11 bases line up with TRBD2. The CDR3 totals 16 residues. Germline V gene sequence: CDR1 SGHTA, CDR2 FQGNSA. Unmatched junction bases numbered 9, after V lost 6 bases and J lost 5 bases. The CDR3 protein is CASRPIAGGPHNEQFF. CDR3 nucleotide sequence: TGTGCCAGCAGGCCCATAGCGGGAGGGCCCCACAATGAGCAGTTCTTC.

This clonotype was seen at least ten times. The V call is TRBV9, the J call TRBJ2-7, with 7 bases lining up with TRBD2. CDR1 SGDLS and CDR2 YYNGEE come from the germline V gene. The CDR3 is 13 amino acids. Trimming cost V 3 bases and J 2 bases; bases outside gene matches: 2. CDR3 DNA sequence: TGTGCCAGCAGCGCCCGGGGGGCCTACGAGCAGTACTTC. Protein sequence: CASSARGAYEQYF.

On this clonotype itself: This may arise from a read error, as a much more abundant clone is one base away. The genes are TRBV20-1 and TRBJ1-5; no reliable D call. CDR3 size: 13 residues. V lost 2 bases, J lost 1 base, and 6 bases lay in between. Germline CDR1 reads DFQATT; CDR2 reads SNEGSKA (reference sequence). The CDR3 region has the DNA TGCAGTGCTAGACAACACAGCAATCAGCCCCAGCATTTT. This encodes CSARQHSNQPQHF.

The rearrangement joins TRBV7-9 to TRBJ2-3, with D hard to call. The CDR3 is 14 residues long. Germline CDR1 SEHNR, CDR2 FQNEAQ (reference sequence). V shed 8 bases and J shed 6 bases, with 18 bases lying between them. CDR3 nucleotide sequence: TGTGCCAGCTCGCTCCAGACCGTTGGCGATACGCAGTATTTT. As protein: CASSLQTVGDTQYF.

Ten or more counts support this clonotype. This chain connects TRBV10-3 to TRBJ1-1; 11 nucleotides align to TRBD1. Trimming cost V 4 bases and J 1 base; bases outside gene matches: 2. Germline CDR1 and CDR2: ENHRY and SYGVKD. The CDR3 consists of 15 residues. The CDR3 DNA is TGTGCCATCAGTGTGGGGACAGGGGGGAACACTGAAGCTTTCTTT. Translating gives CAISVGTGGNTEAFF.

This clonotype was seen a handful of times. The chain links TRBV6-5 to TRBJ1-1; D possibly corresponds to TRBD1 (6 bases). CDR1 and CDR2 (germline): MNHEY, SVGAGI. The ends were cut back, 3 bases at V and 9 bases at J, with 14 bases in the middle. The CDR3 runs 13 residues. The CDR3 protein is CASSYREGGQAFF. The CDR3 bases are TGTGCCAGCAGTTATCGGGAGGGGGGTCAAGCTTTCTTT.

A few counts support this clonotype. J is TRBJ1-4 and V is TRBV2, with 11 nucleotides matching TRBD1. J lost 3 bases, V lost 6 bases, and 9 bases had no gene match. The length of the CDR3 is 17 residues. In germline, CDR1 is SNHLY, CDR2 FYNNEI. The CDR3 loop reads CASSRGQGAFANEKLFF. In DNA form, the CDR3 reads TGTGCCAGCAGCCGAGGACAGGGGGCTTTTGCTAATGAAAAACTGTTTTTT.

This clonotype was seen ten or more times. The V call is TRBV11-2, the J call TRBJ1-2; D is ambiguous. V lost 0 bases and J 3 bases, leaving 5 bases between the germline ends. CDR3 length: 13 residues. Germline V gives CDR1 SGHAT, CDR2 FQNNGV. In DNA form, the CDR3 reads TGTGCCAGCAGCTTAGATGTCCACTATGGCTACACCTTC. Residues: CASSLDVHYGYTF.

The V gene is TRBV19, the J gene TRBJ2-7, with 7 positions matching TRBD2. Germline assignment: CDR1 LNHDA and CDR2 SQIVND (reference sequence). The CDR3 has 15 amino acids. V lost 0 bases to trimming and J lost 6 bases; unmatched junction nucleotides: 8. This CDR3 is CASSIDTLGGREQYF. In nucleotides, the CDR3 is TGTGCCAGTAGTATAGACACTTTGGGAGGGCGCGAGCAGTACTTC.

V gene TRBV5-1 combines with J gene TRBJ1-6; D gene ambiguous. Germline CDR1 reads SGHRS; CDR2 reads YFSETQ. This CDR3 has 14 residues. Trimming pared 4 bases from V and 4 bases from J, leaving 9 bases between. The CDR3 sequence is CASSLKGYNSPLHF. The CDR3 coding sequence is TGCGCCAGCAGCCTGAAAGGTTATAATTCACCCCTCCACTTT.

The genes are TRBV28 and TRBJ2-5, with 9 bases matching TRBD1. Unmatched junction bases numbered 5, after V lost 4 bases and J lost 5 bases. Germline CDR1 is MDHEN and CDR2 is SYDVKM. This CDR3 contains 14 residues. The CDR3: CASSSPGTGETQYF. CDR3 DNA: TGTGCCAGCAGTTCACCCGGGACAGGGGAGACCCAGTACTTC.

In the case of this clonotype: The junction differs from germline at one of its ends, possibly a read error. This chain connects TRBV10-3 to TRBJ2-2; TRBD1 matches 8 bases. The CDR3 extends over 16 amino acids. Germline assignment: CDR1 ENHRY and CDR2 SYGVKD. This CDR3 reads CASSEHGRGQSGELFF. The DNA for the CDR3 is TGTGCCAGCAGTGAACATGGCAGGGGGCAAAGCGGGGAGCTGTTTTTT.

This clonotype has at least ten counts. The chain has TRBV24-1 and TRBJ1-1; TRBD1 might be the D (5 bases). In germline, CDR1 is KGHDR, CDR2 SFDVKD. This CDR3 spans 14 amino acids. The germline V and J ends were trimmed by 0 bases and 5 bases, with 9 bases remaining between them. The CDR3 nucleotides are TGTGCCACCAGTGATTTGGGGGGGTGGACTGAAGCTTTCTTT. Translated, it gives CATSDLGGWTEAFF.

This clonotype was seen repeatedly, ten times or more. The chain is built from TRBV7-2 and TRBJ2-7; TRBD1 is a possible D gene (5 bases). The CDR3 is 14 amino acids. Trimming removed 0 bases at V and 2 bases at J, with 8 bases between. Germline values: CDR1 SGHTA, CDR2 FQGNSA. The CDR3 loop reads CASSLARATYEQYF. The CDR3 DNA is TGTGCCAGCAGCTTAGCCAGGGCCACCTACGAGCAGTACTTC.

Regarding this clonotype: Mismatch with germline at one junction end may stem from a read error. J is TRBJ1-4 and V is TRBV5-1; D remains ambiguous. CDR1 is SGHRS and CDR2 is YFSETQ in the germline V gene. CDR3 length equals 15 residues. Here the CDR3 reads CASRPWTTTNEKLFF. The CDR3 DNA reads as TGTGCCAGTAGGCCGTGGACTACAACTAATGAAAAACTGTTTTTT.

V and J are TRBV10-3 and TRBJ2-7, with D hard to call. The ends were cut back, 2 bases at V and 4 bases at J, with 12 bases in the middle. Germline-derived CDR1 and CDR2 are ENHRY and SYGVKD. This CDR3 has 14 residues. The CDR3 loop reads CAISEKVDPYEQYF. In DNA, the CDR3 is TGTGCCATCAGTGAGAAAGTGGACCCTTACGAGCAGTACTTC.